This T cell receptor beta chain appears in the sequencing data of a study of T cell repertoires in cytomegalovirus infection. Study as a whole: Evidence of both CMV infection and a matching HLA type came from public TCR beta signatures. General study results and limits: Accumulated public TCR beta family frequency recognized individuals carrying CMV together with the relevant HLA.

TCRdb ran MiXCR on the reads and lists one entry per CDR3 protein. The sample holds fewer than 350,000 distinct CDR3 sequences, 9% to 9.5% seen once. As for this clonotype: Its antigen remains unknown.

Germline V gene lookup returns CDR1 SGHDT and CDR2 YYEEEE. This CDR3 comprises 16 residues. V dropped 4 bases and J dropped 2; count of bases not matched to a gene: 7. The rearrangement links TRBV5-6 to TRBJ1-2; 11 bases match TRBD1. This TCR was recovered from a human donor in good health (CMV status not recorded). Some clones in this sample may be carry-over from other donors' samples. What was sequenced was PBMCs. CDR3 DNA sequence: TGTGCCAGCAGCAAGGACAGGGGGCTGACCAACTATGGCTACACCTTC. Encoded protein: CASSKDRGLTNYGYTF. Drawing the rest from reference TRBV5-6 and TRBJ1-2, the complete variable domain is DAGVTQSPTHLIKTRGQQVTLRCSPKSGHDTVSWYQQALGQGPQFIFQYYEEEERQRGNFPDRFSGHQFPNYSSELNVNALLLGDSALYLCASSKDRGLTNYGYTFGSGTRLTVV.